Shown below are 14 T cell receptor beta chains from a single sample sequenced in a study of T-cell reconstitution after alpha-beta-depleted transplantation in children. Preparation of the TCRbeta library involved a method that used unique molecular identifiers. TCRdb used MiXCR to reprocess the PCR reads, holding one entry per CDR3 protein. This sample has about 610,000 distinct CDR3 sequences, with about 10% found just once. The sequences come from PBMCs from the stem cell graft donor, collected from the stem cell graft. The receptors come from a human donor who donated a stem cell graft to a child with acute myeloid leukemia.

The chain is built from TRBV20-1 and TRBJ2-7; D possibly uses TRBD1 or TRBD2 (5 bases each). Germline V CDR1 and CDR2: DFQATT, SNEGSKA (reference sequence). The ends were cut back, 0 bases at V and 6 bases at J, with 15 bases in the middle. There are 14 residues in the CDR3. This chain's CDR3 is CSARDFGTLSEQYF. For the CDR3, the DNA is TGCAGTGCTAGAGATTTTGGGACCCTGAGCGAGCAGTACTTC.

This clonotype was found many times. V gene TRBV29-1 combines with J gene TRBJ2-7, with 12 bases fitting TRBD1. The CDR3 runs to 17 residues. V was clipped by 3 bases and J by 2 bases; unmatched bases: 11. Germline V CDR1 and CDR2: SQVTM, ANQGSEA. CDR3 DNA sequence: TGCAGCGTTGAGCCCTCCGGGACAGGGGGCTTAACCTACGAGCAGTACTTC. It specifies CSVEPSGTGGLTYEQYF.

This clonotype came up a few times. This chain connects TRBV5-1 to TRBJ2-7, with TRBD1 matching over 7 bases. CDR1 SGHRS and CDR2 YFSETQ come from the germline V gene. Trimming removed 3 bases from V and 2 bases from J; junction bases left unmatched: 8. The CDR3 consists of 15 residues. CDR3 nucleotide sequence: TGCGCCAGCAGCTCAGATTCCGGGACAGCCTACGAGCAGTACTTC. This codes for CASSSDSGTAYEQYF.

The V call is TRBV7-3, the J call TRBJ2-1; 9 nucleotides align to TRBD2. From germline, CDR1 is SGHTA and CDR2 FQGTGA. CDR3 length equals 15 residues. The V and J ends lost 5 bases and 6 bases, in that order; junction bases with no gene match: 8. The CDR3 bases are TGTGCCAGCAGCCTCATTAGCGGGGGACTCAATGAGCAGTTCTTC. Translation: CASSLISGGLNEQFF.

This clonotype was observed at least ten times. The chain recombines TRBV7-2 with TRBJ2-1, with TRBD2 matching over 9 bases. The CDR3 has 17 residues. The germline V gene has CDR1 SGHTA and CDR2 FQGNSA. V was pared by 0 bases and J by 8 bases, with 11 bases of the junction left unmatched. Here the CDR3 reads CASSLAWGGRAVDEQFF. The CDR3 nucleotides read TGTGCCAGCAGCTTAGCGTGGGGCGGGAGGGCCGTCGATGAGCAGTTCTTC.

This clonotype was observed many times. The chain links TRBV5-1 to TRBJ2-5; D might be TRBD1 or TRBD2, each matching 5 bases. Trimming took 4 bases from V and 4 from J, leaving 14 bases between them. CDR1 and CDR2 (germline): SGHRS, YFSETQ. The length of the CDR3 is 14 residues. DNA for the CDR3: TGCGCCAGCAGCACACCACAGGCGGGAGAGACCCAGTACTTC. Protein: CASSTPQAGETQYF.

This clonotype has more than one count but fewer than ten. The J gene is TRBJ1-1, the V gene TRBV10-3, with D perhaps matching TRBD1 (5 bases). Trimming pared 7 bases from V and 3 bases from J, leaving 18 bases between. CDR1 and CDR2 (germline): ENHRY, SYGVKD. The CDR3 contains 15 residues. The CDR3 DNA follows: TGTGCCATCACCGATGTGGGGGTAGGGGACACTGAAGCTTTCTTT. It is translated as CAITDVGVGDTEAFF.

The chain combines TRBV6-1 with TRBJ1-2, with 9 bases identical to TRBD1. This CDR3 is built from 15 residues. From germline, CDR1 is MNHNS and CDR2 SASEGT. Losses at the gene ends were 3 bases for V and 6 bases for J; bases not matched to a gene: 8. DNA of the CDR3: TGTGCCAGCAGTGACAAGAACAGGGGGCGAGATGGCTACACCTTC. It specifies CASSDKNRGRDGYTF.

The chain combines TRBV11-1 with TRBJ2-4; D not resolved. Trimming removed 5 bases from V and 0 bases from J, with 17 bases in between. This CDR3 region has 17 residues. Germline V gene sequence: CDR1 SGHAT, CDR2 FQDESV (reference sequence). The DNA of the CDR3 is TGTGCCAGCAGCGCCGTCACCCGGGCGGAAGCCAAAAACATTCAGTACTTC. Translating gives CASSAVTRAEAKNIQYF.

CDR3 bases: TGCAGCGTGTCCCAGGTGGGCTCCTCCTACAATGAGCAGTTCTTC. Residues: CSVSQVGSSYNEQFF. This chain connects TRBV29-1 to TRBJ2-1; D not resolved. Trimming left V 6 bases short and J 0 bases short, with 15 bases between. From germline, CDR1 is SQVTM and CDR2 ANQGSEA. The CDR3 totals 15 residues.

J is TRBJ2-3 and V is TRBV2; 8 nucleotides agree with TRBD2. The CDR3 sequence is 17 residues long. Germline V gene lookup returns CDR1 SNHLY and CDR2 FYNNEI. Unmatched junction bases numbered 11, after V lost 2 bases and J lost 4 bases. The CDR3 here is CASSEWGFSGNADTQYF. Written as DNA, the CDR3 is TGTGCCAGCAGTGAATGGGGTTTTAGCGGGAACGCAGATACGCAGTATTTT.

The chain links TRBV4-3 to TRBJ2-5; TRBD2 matches 7 bases. J gave up 4 bases and V 0 bases, and 5 bases lay outside the gene matches. Germline V gene sequence: CDR1 LGHNA, CDR2 YSLEER. The CDR3 spans 15 residues. For the CDR3, the DNA is TGCGCCAGCAGCCAAGATCGGGGGAGGGCAGAGACCCAGTACTTC. Residues: CASSQDRGRAETQYF.

This clonotype occurred many times. The V and J genes are TRBV7-2 and TRBJ1-1; D is unclear. Germline assignment: CDR1 SGHTA and CDR2 FQGNSA. The CDR3 contains 14 residues. Trimming left V 2 bases short and J 2 bases short, with 9 bases between. The CDR3 coding sequence is TGTGCCAGCAGCTTAAGTAGGAGTAACACTGAAGCTTTCTTT. It yields the protein CASSLSRSNTEAFF.

A few counts support this clonotype. V usage is TRBV4-3 and J usage is TRBJ2-3, with 8 nucleotides matching TRBD2. CDR1 is LGHNA and CDR2 is YSLEER in the germline V gene. The V and J ends lost 0 bases and 0 bases, in that order; junction bases with no gene match: 8. The CDR3 sequence is 18 residues long. The chain's CDR3 is CASSQDPTSGSSTDTQYF. CDR3 in DNA: TGCGCCAGCAGCCAAGATCCCACTAGCGGTTCTAGCACAGATACGCAGTATTTT.